These 20 T cell receptor beta chains were sequenced from one sample in a study of OX40 agonist ivuxolimab in advanced cancers. TCRdb keeps only in-frame clones here, not all; method: immunoSEQ multiplex PCR. The sample lists tens of thousands of clones, 85% occurring once. Source: CD4+ or CD8+ T cells sorted from blood, taken in a trial of the OX40 agonist ivuxolimab. The receptor set was obtained from an adult with an advanced solid tumor such as melanoma, head and neck, liver or kidney cancer.

About this clone itself: The same CDR3 arises from other DNA sequences in this sample as well. V gene TRBV10-3 combines with J gene TRBJ1-2; D not certain. Trimming took off 3 bases at V and 4 bases at J, with 12 bases between the two ends. Germline V gives CDR1 ENHRY, CDR2 SYGVKD. This CDR3 comprises 14 residues. The CDR3 DNA sequence: TGTGCCATCAGTGACCTGACCGGACCCTATGGCTACACCTTC. Its translation is CAISDLTGPYGYTF.

V gene TRBV4-3 combines with J gene TRBJ2-6, with a weak D call TRBD1 (6 bases). CDR1 is LGHNA and CDR2 is YSLEER in the germline V gene. V dropped 3 bases and J dropped 4 bases, with 13 bases sitting between them. This CDR3 has 16 amino acids. The CDR3 sequence: CASSHEQGSGANVLTF. CDR3 DNA sequence: TGCGCCAGCAGCCATGAACAGGGTTCCGGGGCCAACGTCCTGACTTTC.

This chain connects TRBV28 to TRBJ2-5; 7 bases line up with TRBD1. Germline CDR1 and CDR2: MDHEN and SYDVKM. The length of the CDR3 is 13 residues. V dropped 4 bases and J dropped 4; count of bases not matched to a gene: 3. CDR3 in amino acids: CASSWSGGETQYF. The CDR3 DNA sequence: TGTGCCAGCAGTTGGTCAGGGGGAGAGACCCAGTACTTC. Supplemented by reference TRBV28 and TRBJ2-5, the full variable domain reads DVKVTQSSRYLVKRTGEKVFLECVQDMDHENMFWYRQDPGLGLRLIYFSYDVKMKEKGDIPEGYSVSREKKERFSLILESASTNQTSMYLCASSWSGGETQYFGPGTRLLVL.

The V gene is TRBV10-2, the J gene TRBJ1-2; the D is unclear. With 7 bases removed from V and 7 bases from J, the gap between germline ends came to 16 bases. Germline values: CDR1 WSHSY, CDR2 SAAADI. CDR3 length: 13 residues. The CDR3: CASKESGNRGYTF. DNA of the CDR3: TGCGCCAGCAAAGAATCGGGAAATCGTGGCTACACCTTC.

This clone has a single count. V is TRBV28 and J is TRBJ2-7; D remains unclear. The germline CDR1 and CDR2 sequences are MDHEN and SYDVKM. The CDR3 covers 12 residues. V lost 7 bases and J 0 bases, leaving 7 bases between the germline ends. The CDR3 here is CASTRASYEQYF. CDR3 bases: TGTGCCAGCACCCGGGCCTCCTACGAGCAGTACTTC.

The V and J genes are TRBV19 and TRBJ1-2, with a possible D match to TRBD1 (6 bases). Germline values: CDR1 LNHDA, CDR2 SQIVND (reference sequence). V was shortened by 6 bases and J by 6 bases, with 20 bases between the two germline ends. This CDR3 spans 15 amino acids. CDR3 amino acids: CASSLDRNTRDGYTF. The CDR3 DNA is TGTGCCAGTAGCTTAGACAGGAACACCCGGGATGGCTACACCTTC.

The rearrangement links TRBV18 to TRBJ1-2, with D unresolved. From germline, CDR1 is KGHSH and CDR2 LQKENI. The ends were cut back, 1 base at V and 7 bases at J, with 10 bases in the middle. The CDR3 consists of 13 residues. DNA of the CDR3: TGTGCCAGCTCACCACAGGCGGAGGGTGGCTACACCTTC. Its translation is CASSPQAEGGYTF.

The chain carries TRBV7-2 and TRBJ2-5, with TRBD1 matching 10 bases. Germline lookup yields CDR1 SGHTA and CDR2 FQGNSA. The CDR3 runs to 15 residues. V trimming: 8 bases; J trimming: 2 bases; junction bases outside the gene matches: 8. The CDR3 spells CASGVDRGLQETQYF. CDR3 nucleotides: TGTGCCAGCGGGGTTGACAGGGGGCTTCAAGAGACCCAGTACTTC.

The genes are TRBV6-9 and TRBJ2-5; the match to TRBD1 covers 9 bases. Germline V CDR1 and CDR2: MNHGY, SVAAGI. This CDR3 spans 13 amino acids. V was clipped by 10 bases and J by 4 bases; unmatched bases: 7. CDR3 amino acids: CATTGQGLETQYF. The CDR3 nucleotides are TGTGCCACCACGGGACAGGGTTTAGAGACCCAGTACTTC.

This chain connects TRBV19 to TRBJ2-7; a weak D match, TRBD1 (6 bases). The CDR3 spans 14 residues. Germline V gene data show CDR1 as LNHDA and CDR2 as SQIVND (reference sequence). V lost 5 bases, J lost 2 bases, and 13 bases lay in between. CDR3 residues: CASSGRTVTYEQYF. The CDR3 DNA is TGTGCCAGTAGTGGAAGGACAGTGACCTACGAGCAGTACTTC.

This clone showed up just a few times. The CDR3 sequence is CASSLDRAGDIQYF. Here the CDR3 DNA reads TGTGCCAGCAGCTTGGACAGGGCAGGGGACATTCAGTACTTC. The gene calls are TRBV7-9 and TRBJ2-4; 8 bases map to TRBD1. The CDR3 extends over 14 amino acids. Germline V lookup: CDR1 SEHNR, CDR2 FQNEAQ (reference sequence). V trimming: 3 bases; J trimming: 8 bases; junction bases outside the gene matches: 6. The whole variable domain, remainder taken from reference TRBV7-9 and TRBJ2-4, is DTGVSQNPRHKITKRGQNVTFRCDPISEHNRLYWYRQTLGQGPEFLTYFQNEAQLEKSRLLSDRFSAERPKGSFSTLEIQRTEQGDSAMYLCASSLDRAGDIQYFGAGTRLSVL.

In its sample, this clone was seen many times. The chain's CDR3 is CASSPLGLAGTGELFF. CDR3 coding DNA: TGTGCCAGCTCACCATTGGGACTAGCGGGGACCGGGGAGCTGTTTTTT. The chain couples TRBV18 to TRBJ2-2; 13 nucleotides match TRBD2. From germline, CDR1 is KGHSH and CDR2 LQKENI. The CDR3 totals 16 residues. V gave up 2 bases and J gave up 5 bases; unmatched junction bases: 2.

J is TRBJ2-6 and V is TRBV6-5; maybe TRBD1 (6 bases). V was shortened by 8 bases and J by 4 bases, with 9 bases between the two germline ends. There are 13 residues in the CDR3. CDR1 is MNHEY and CDR2 is SVGAGI in the germline V gene. The CDR3 sequence is CASVGTGANVLTF. In DNA, the CDR3 is TGTGCCAGCGTAGGGACAGGGGCCAACGTCCTGACTTTC.

This chain links TRBV4-2 with TRBJ2-1, with 13 bases matching TRBD2. The V gene's germline CDR1 is LGHNA and CDR2 YNFKEQ. Trimming cost V 0 bases and J 0 bases; bases outside gene matches: 8. CDR3 size: 20 residues. This CDR3 reads CASSQETSGGPLSSYNEQFF. The DNA of the CDR3 is TGTGCCAGCAGCCAAGAGACTAGCGGGGGGCCCCTTAGCTCCTACAATGAGCAGTTCTTC.

The V call is TRBV30, the J call TRBJ2-3, with no clear D. CDR1 is GTSNPN and CDR2 is SVGIG in the germline V gene (reference sequence). The CDR3 contains 11 residues. V dropped 3 bases and J dropped 6 bases, with 7 bases sitting between them. This CDR3 is CAWRPGDTQYF. The DNA of the CDR3 is TGTGCCTGGAGACCCGGGGATACGCAGTATTTT.

The chain has TRBV12-5 and TRBJ2-3; weak D call: TRBD1 (6 bases). This CDR3 region has 11 residues. Deletions cut 4 bases from V and 11 bases from J, with 10 bases between. The V gene's germline CDR1 is LGHNT and CDR2 FRNRAP. CDR3 loop: CASGWDTMQYF. CDR3 bases: TGTGCTAGTGGTTGGGACACTATGCAGTATTTT.

This chain connects TRBV10-3 to TRBJ2-3; D uncertain. The CDR3 has 11 amino acids. Germline V gives CDR1 ENHRY, CDR2 SYGVKD. V dropped 11 bases and J dropped 6 bases, with 12 bases sitting between them. The CDR3 loop reads CASDSGDTQYF. Here the CDR3 DNA reads TGTGCCTCAGACTCCGGGGATACGCAGTATTTT.

The chain is built from TRBV4-1 and TRBJ1-4; D unclear. Trimming left V 4 bases short and J 3 bases short, with 21 bases between. Germline assignment: CDR1 MGHRA and CDR2 YSYEKL. The CDR3 has 18 amino acids. CDR3 sequence (DNA): TGCGCCAGCAGCCGACTCATTCGGACGGATGGTTCTAATGAAAAACTGTTTTTT. It specifies CASSRLIRTDGSNEKLFF.

The gene calls are TRBV18 and TRBJ1-6, with 7 bases identical to TRBD1. V was clipped by 3 bases and J by 3 bases; unmatched bases: 5. CDR1 is KGHSH, CDR2 LQKENI, per germline. This CDR3 has 16 residues. The CDR3 spells CASSPDRADYNSPLHF. CDR3 nucleotides: TGTGCCAGCTCACCCGACAGGGCGGACTATAATTCACCCCTCCACTTT.

J is TRBJ2-1 and V is TRBV7-8; D is perhaps TRBD1 or TRBD2 (6 bases each). Germline loops: CDR1 SGHVS, CDR2 FQNEAQ. V shed 4 bases and J shed 2 bases, with 15 bases lying between them. There are 16 residues in the CDR3. As DNA, the CDR3 is TGTGCCAGCAGCTCACCGAGGGGGAGGCCCTACAATGAGCAGTTCTTC. Amino acids: CASSSPRGRPYNEQFF.